These T cell receptor beta chains were read from a single sample in a study of blood T cell repertoires in COVID-19. Clones were read by immunoSEQ multiplex PCR, and TCRdb kept only the in-frame ones, dropping some. The repertoire consists of around 78,000 clones, with roughly 80% occurring once and the leading ten covering about a tenth. Specimen: peripheral blood. These receptors came from a human donor in a cohort sampled during active COVID-19. Both conserved end residues are part of each CDR3. Each record gives: CDR3 length, D gene, V gene, J gene, CDR3 protein. D genes are given only for firm matches.

cdr3_length: 15; d_call: TRBD1; v_call: TRBV9; j_call: TRBJ1-5; cdr3_aa: CASSPNPGGGQPQHF
cdr3_length: 15; d_call: TRBD1; v_call: TRBV7-2; j_call: TRBJ1-2; cdr3_aa: CASSSRDRGLYGYTF
cdr3_length: 13; d_call: -; v_call: TRBV7-2; j_call: TRBJ1-4; cdr3_aa: CASSFAVGEKLFF
cdr3_length: 15; d_call: TRBD1; v_call: TRBV7-2; j_call: TRBJ1-5; cdr3_aa: CASSSGQGAYQPQHF
cdr3_length: 14; d_call: -; v_call: TRBV15; j_call: TRBJ1-4; cdr3_aa: CATSRDYVSEKLFF
cdr3_length: 15; d_call: -; v_call: TRBV3-1/TRBV3-2; j_call: TRBJ1-3; cdr3_aa: CASSSPGGSGNTIYF
cdr3_length: 14; d_call: TRBD2; v_call: TRBV6-5; j_call: TRBJ2-1; cdr3_aa: CASRTSGGNNEQFF
cdr3_length: 15; d_call: -; v_call: TRBV7-2; j_call: TRBJ2-7; cdr3_aa: CASSLVVAPQAEQYF
cdr3_length: 11; d_call: -; v_call: TRBV20-1; j_call: TRBJ2-5; cdr3_aa: CSVDSQETQYF
cdr3_length: 13; d_call: -; v_call: TRBV5-1; j_call: TRBJ2-2; cdr3_aa: CASSRDSTGELFF
cdr3_length: 15; d_call: TRBD2; v_call: TRBV10-2; j_call: TRBJ2-7; cdr3_aa: CASSLAGALSYEQYF
cdr3_length: 13; d_call: TRBD2; v_call: TRBV30; j_call: TRBJ2-7; cdr3_aa: CAWSLGGAYEQYF
cdr3_length: 15; d_call: -; v_call: TRBV28; j_call: TRBJ1-1; cdr3_aa: CASSTPGAAGTEAFF
cdr3_length: 16; d_call: TRBD1; v_call: TRBV5-5; j_call: TRBJ1-4; cdr3_aa: CASSNLKSGGRGKLFF
cdr3_length: 17; d_call: -; v_call: TRBV9; j_call: TRBJ2-2; cdr3_aa: CASSVARGASNTGELFF
cdr3_length: 13; d_call: -; v_call: TRBV18; j_call: TRBJ1-1; cdr3_aa: CASSQGLDTEAFF
cdr3_length: 14; d_call: TRBD1; v_call: TRBV19; j_call: TRBJ2-2; cdr3_aa: CASRGQVNTGELFF
cdr3_length: 16; d_call: TRBD1; v_call: TRBV18; j_call: TRBJ1-1; cdr3_aa: CASSLGQVDSGTEAFF
cdr3_length: 14; d_call: -; v_call: TRBV19; j_call: TRBJ1-6; cdr3_aa: CASRRRGYNSPLHF
cdr3_length: 17; d_call: TRBD2; v_call: TRBV10-3; j_call: TRBJ2-5; cdr3_aa: CAISESIVAGGPETQYF
cdr3_length: 17; d_call: TRBD1; v_call: TRBV3-1/TRBV3-2; j_call: TRBJ2-5; cdr3_aa: CASSQDLFHRGSETQYF
cdr3_length: 17; d_call: -; v_call: TRBV5-6; j_call: TRBJ1-3; cdr3_aa: CASSLLGTTLSGNTIYF
cdr3_length: 13; d_call: TRBD1; v_call: TRBV19; j_call: TRBJ2-1; cdr3_aa: CAKTGGAGNEQFF
cdr3_length: 20; d_call: TRBD2; v_call: TRBV9; j_call: TRBJ2-3; cdr3_aa: CASSVSPNGRHRTSTDTQYF
cdr3_length: 15; d_call: -; v_call: TRBV21-1; j_call: TRBJ2-1; cdr3_aa: CASSARDSSYNEQFF
cdr3_length: 16; d_call: TRBD1; v_call: TRBV6-2/TRBV6-3; j_call: TRBJ2-5; cdr3_aa: CASSLIGQGRQETQYF
cdr3_length: 14; d_call: -; v_call: TRBV30; j_call: TRBJ1-4; cdr3_aa: CAWRRGPSGGKLFF
cdr3_length: 17; d_call: -; v_call: TRBV5-1; j_call: TRBJ1-2; cdr3_aa: CASSPAPGQEDPYGYTF
cdr3_length: 16; d_call: -; v_call: TRBV7-2; j_call: TRBJ2-5; cdr3_aa: CASSLVAGLRGETQYF
cdr3_length: 13; d_call: TRBD1; v_call: TRBV5-1; j_call: TRBJ2-7; cdr3_aa: CASSNGQGGEQYF
cdr3_length: 17; d_call: TRBD2; v_call: TRBV6-1; j_call: TRBJ2-7; cdr3_aa: CASSGNPGGGGSYEQYF
cdr3_length: 15; d_call: -; v_call: TRBV4-1; j_call: TRBJ1-5; cdr3_aa: CASSQIGGKSQPQHF
cdr3_length: 15; d_call: -; v_call: TRBV7-2; j_call: TRBJ2-7; cdr3_aa: CASSPRQVLSYEQYF
cdr3_length: 13; d_call: TRBD1; v_call: TRBV6-5; j_call: TRBJ1-2; cdr3_aa: CASSPGTGRGYTF
cdr3_length: 15; d_call: -; v_call: TRBV6-5; j_call: TRBJ2-7; cdr3_aa: CASSVLDSSSYEQYF
cdr3_length: 13; d_call: -; v_call: TRBV6-5; j_call: TRBJ1-2; cdr3_aa: CASREGLNYGYTF
cdr3_length: 16; d_call: TRBD2; v_call: TRBV5-1; j_call: TRBJ2-1; cdr3_aa: CASSPLAGVSYNEQFF
cdr3_length: 13; d_call: -; v_call: TRBV11-2; j_call: TRBJ1-2; cdr3_aa: CASSPGLKGGYTF
cdr3_length: 14; d_call: -; v_call: TRBV20-1; j_call: TRBJ1-5; cdr3_aa: CSATDRYSNQPQHF
cdr3_length: 12; d_call: -; v_call: TRBV29-1; j_call: TRBJ2-5; cdr3_aa: CSVTGVPETQYF
cdr3_length: 13; d_call: -; v_call: TRBV2; j_call: TRBJ2-7; cdr3_aa: CASSEGSYYEQYF
cdr3_length: 13; d_call: TRBD1; v_call: TRBV10-1; j_call: TRBJ2-5; cdr3_aa: CATARDSQETQYF